This is a list of T cell receptor beta chains from one sample in a study of T cells in Graves' hyperthyroidism and ophthalmopathy. Each CDR3 protein is one row after TCRdb ran MiXCR on the multiplex PCR reads. The sample includes 470,000 or so distinct CDR3 sequences, less than 25% seen only once; the top ten take roughly 29%. Input material: blood. These TCRs come from a man between 18 and 35 years old with Graves' hyperthyroidism. Each CDR3 is given with its conserved first and last residue. A D gene is named only where the DNA matches it firmly. Clone size is shown for a subset of rows, as once, few, many or a class of expanded clone.

clone size	V gene	CDR3 length	J gene	D gene	CDR3 protein	CDR3 DNA
-	TRBV27	14	TRBJ1-1	-	CAVHPGTLNTEAFF	TGTGCCGTACACCCCGGGACTTTGAACACTGAAGCTTTCTTT
-	TRBV15	14	TRBJ1-6	-	CATSSALPNSPLHF	TGTGCCACCAGCAGCGCCCTCCCCAATTCACCCCTCCACTTT
many	TRBV12-3/TRBV12-4	15	TRBJ2-7	TRBD1	CASSGWDRGGYEQYF	TGTGCCAGCAGTGGATGGGACAGGGGGGGATACGAGCAGTACTTC
many	TRBV3-1	17	TRBJ2-5	TRBD2	CASSPLLAGGRRETQYF	TGTGCCAGCAGCCCCTTACTAGCGGGGGGGCGGCGAGAGACCCAGTACTTC
many	TRBV12-3/TRBV12-4	15	TRBJ2-7	-	CASSPSSPGLYEQYF	TGTGCCAGCAGTCCCTCAAGTCCTGGGCTCTACGAGCAGTACTTC
many	TRBV2	18	TRBJ1-5	-	CASSEAGLEELNNQPQHF	TGTGCCAGCAGTGAAGCAGGGCTGGAAGAGTTGAACAATCAGCCCCAGCATTTT
many	TRBV28	14	TRBJ2-5	-	CASSLSGRIETQYF	TGTGCCAGCAGTTTATCGGGCAGGATAGAGACCCAGTACTTC
many	TRBV28	13	TRBJ2-7	-	CASSLKSVYEQYF	TGTGCCAGCAGTTTAAAGTCAGTCTACGAGCAGTACTTC
many	TRBV29-1	12	TRBJ1-2	-	CSVGAVNYGYTF	TGCAGCGTTGGAGCCGTGAACTATGGCTACACCTTC
-	TRBV12-3/TRBV12-4	14	TRBJ1-2	TRBD1	CASSRDSSPRGYTF	TGTGCCAGCAGTCGGGACAGTTCTCCGCGTGGCTACACCTTC
-	TRBV12-3/TRBV12-4	13	TRBJ2-2	-	CASSFQGNGELFF	TGTGCCAGCAGTTTCCAGGGAAACGGGGAGCTGTTTTTT
many	TRBV19	14	TRBJ2-5	-	CASSTDSNQETQYF	TGTGCCAGTAGCACCGACAGTAACCAAGAGACCCAGTACTTC
-	TRBV7-2	20	TRBJ1-5	TRBD1	CASSAQFRDRGVGSNQPQHF	TGTGCCAGCAGCGCCCAATTCCGGGACAGGGGAGTTGGGAGCAATCAGCCCCAGCATTTT
many	TRBV10-3	16	TRBJ1-2	-	CAISEGTGLTLYGYTF	TGTGCCATCAGTGAGGGGACCGGACTTACGCTCTATGGCTACACCTTC
many	TRBV6-1	15	TRBJ1-2	-	CASSPSGPGIYGYTF	TGTGCCAGCAGCCCATCCGGGCCTGGGATTTATGGCTACACCTTC
-	TRBV6-1	14	TRBJ1-1	TRBD1	CASRHRGRGTEAFF	TGTGCCAGCAGGCACAGGGGCCGCGGCACTGAAGCTTTCTTT
-	TRBV29-1	10	TRBJ1-2	-	CSAREDGYTF	TGCAGCGCTAGGGAGGATGGCTACACCTTC
many	TRBV6-1	12	TRBJ2-7	-	CASSSTSYEQHF	TGTGCCAGCAGCTCCACAAGTTACGAGCAGCACTTC
-	TRBV27	16	TRBJ2-7	TRBD1	CASSLSRGTGVYEQYF	TGTGCCAGCAGTTTATCGCGGGGGACAGGGGTCTACGAGCAGTACTTC
few	TRBV6-1	13	TRBJ2-5	-	CASSERVGETQYF	TGTGCCAGCAGTGAACGGGTTGGAGAGACCCAGTACTTC
few	TRBV4-1	18	TRBJ1-5	-	CASSRPGDLVAGHQPQHF	TGCGCCAGCAGCCGCCCGGGGGATCTTGTCGCAGGCCATCAGCCCCAGCATTTT
few	TRBV7-6	16	TRBJ1-3	-	CASSSDSPAPGNTIYF	TGTGCCAGCAGCTCTGACAGCCCAGCGCCTGGAAACACCATATATTTT
many	TRBV20-1	15	TRBJ1-1	-	CSASPDRTWNTEAFF	TGCAGTGCTAGCCCCGACAGGACTTGGAACACTGAAGCTTTCTTT
few	TRBV19	13	TRBJ1-1	-	CASSIWGKGKAFF	TGTGCCAGTAGTATTTGGGGAAAAGGTAAAGCTTTCTTT
once	TRBV12-3/TRBV12-4	14	TRBJ1-2	TRBD1	CASSTLRGQDGYTF	TGTGCCAGTTCCACTCTTAGGGGGCAGGATGGCTACACCTTC
many	TRBV5-1	13	TRBJ2-4	TRBD1	CASSGGQGDIQYF	TGCGCCAGCAGCGGCGGACAGGGCGACATTCAGTACTTC
many	TRBV6-2/TRBV6-3	15	TRBJ2-7	-	CASSYLDTYSYEQYF	TGTGCCAGCAGTTACCTCGACACCTACTCCTACGAGCAGTACTTC
many	TRBV2	14	TRBJ1-3	-	CASSEDGAGNTIYF	TGTGCCAGCAGTGAAGACGGGGCTGGAAACACCATATATTTT
-	TRBV12-3/TRBV12-4	14	TRBJ1-1	-	CASSRAGLNTEAFF	TGTGCCAGCAGCCGCGCAGGGTTGAACACTGAAGCTTTCTTT
many	TRBV6-1	16	TRBJ1-2	-	CASSEALGRASYGYTF	TGTGCCAGCAGTGAGGCCCTGGGCAGGGCATCCTATGGCTACACCTTC
many	TRBV9	14	TRBJ1-3	TRBD1	CASNRQGVGNTIYF	TGTGCCAGCAATCGACAGGGGGTTGGAAACACCATATATTTT
-	TRBV6-2/TRBV6-3	14	TRBJ2-5	-	CASSYGGRVETQYF	TGTGCCAGCAGTTACGGGGGCAGGGTAGAGACCCAGTACTTC
many	TRBV13	13	TRBJ2-2	-	CASSTRGTGELFF	TGTGCCAGCAGCACCAGGGGCACCGGGGAGCTGTTTTTT
few	TRBV5-1	15	TRBJ2-2	-	CASRQGSTNTGELFF	TGCGCCAGCAGACAGGGCTCAACGAACACCGGGGAGCTGTTTTTT
few	TRBV20-1	16	TRBJ1-5	TRBD1	CSARDGTGRGYQPQHF	TGCAGTGCTAGGGATGGGACAGGGAGAGGGTATCAGCCCCAGCATTTT
-	TRBV10-3	14	TRBJ1-1	-	CAISDRHPNTEAFF	TGTGCCATCAGTGACAGACATCCGAACACTGAAGCTTTCTTT
many	TRBV6-5	14	TRBJ1-1	-	CASSYLRGETEAFF	TGTGCCAGCAGTTACCTGCGGGGAGAGACTGAAGCTTTCTTT
-	TRBV20-1	11	TRBJ1-1	-	CSPEGSTEAFF	TGCAGCCCCGAGGGCAGCACTGAAGCTTTCTTT
few	TRBV6-1	14	TRBJ1-5	-	CASVWTERNQPQHF	TGTGCCAGCGTATGGACAGAAAGAAATCAGCCCCAGCATTTT
few	TRBV6-5	14	TRBJ1-1	-	CASSYRGGRPEAFF	TGTGCCAGCAGTTACCGGGGGGGTCGTCCTGAAGCTTTCTTT
few	TRBV19	13	TRBJ2-5	-	CASGSVEGETQYF	TGTGCCAGTGGGTCGGTGGAGGGAGAGACCCAGTACTTC
few	TRBV6-1	17	TRBJ2-6	-	CASSPGRGLSGANVLTF	TGTGCCAGCAGCCCCGGACGGGGACTCTCTGGGGCCAACGTCCTGACTTTC
-	TRBV30	13	TRBJ1-2	TRBD1	CAWSRDRGYGYTF	TGTGCCTGGAGCCGGGACAGGGGGTATGGCTACACCTTC
many	TRBV27	13	TRBJ1-2	-	CASSLSAGVGYTF	TGTGCCAGCAGTTTATCCGCAGGGGTTGGCTACACCTTC
many	TRBV19	14	TRBJ1-2	-	CASTLSLRDAGYTF	TGTGCCAGTACCTTATCGTTGCGGGACGCCGGCTACACCTTC
many	TRBV2	14	TRBJ1-1	TRBD1	CASVRDRRFGEAFF	TGTGCCAGCGTCCGGGACAGGCGCTTTGGTGAAGCTTTCTTT
many	TRBV12-3/TRBV12-4	14	TRBJ2-2	-	CASSSEMSTGELFF	TGTGCCAGCAGTAGTGAGATGAGTACCGGGGAGCTGTTTTTT
many	TRBV6-2/TRBV6-3	14	TRBJ2-7	-	CASSFSGLGYEQYF	TGTGCCAGCAGTTTCTCCGGACTTGGCTACGAGCAGTACTTC
once	TRBV5-1	13	TRBJ1-1	-	CASSLKGNTESFF	TGCGCCAGCAGCTTGAAGGGGAACACTGAATCTTTCTTT
many	TRBV5-1	17	TRBJ1-2	-	CASSLMGLTYPNYGYTF	TGCGCCAGCAGCTTGATGGGACTGACTTACCCAAACTATGGCTACACCTTC
many	TRBV29-1	12	TRBJ1-2	-	CSVTTSEVGYTF	TGCAGCGTCACGACATCTGAGGTTGGCTACACCTTC
many	TRBV5-4	15	TRBJ2-5	TRBD1	CASSLTDRGLETQYF	TGTGCCAGCAGCTTGACGGACAGGGGGCTGGAGACCCAGTACTTC